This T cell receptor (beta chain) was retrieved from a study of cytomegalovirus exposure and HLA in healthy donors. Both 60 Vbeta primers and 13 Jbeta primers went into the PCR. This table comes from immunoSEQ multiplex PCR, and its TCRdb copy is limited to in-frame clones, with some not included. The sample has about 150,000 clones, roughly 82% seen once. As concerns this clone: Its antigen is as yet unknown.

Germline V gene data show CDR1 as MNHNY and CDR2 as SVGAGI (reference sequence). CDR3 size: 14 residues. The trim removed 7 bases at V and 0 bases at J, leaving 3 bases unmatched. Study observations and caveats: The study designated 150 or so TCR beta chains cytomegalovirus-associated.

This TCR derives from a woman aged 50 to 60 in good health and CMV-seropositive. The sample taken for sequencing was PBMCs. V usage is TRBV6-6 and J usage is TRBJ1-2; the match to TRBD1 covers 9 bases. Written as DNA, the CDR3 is TGTGCCAGCAAAGGGACAGGGACTAACTATGGCTACACCTTC. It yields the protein CASKGTGTNYGYTF.